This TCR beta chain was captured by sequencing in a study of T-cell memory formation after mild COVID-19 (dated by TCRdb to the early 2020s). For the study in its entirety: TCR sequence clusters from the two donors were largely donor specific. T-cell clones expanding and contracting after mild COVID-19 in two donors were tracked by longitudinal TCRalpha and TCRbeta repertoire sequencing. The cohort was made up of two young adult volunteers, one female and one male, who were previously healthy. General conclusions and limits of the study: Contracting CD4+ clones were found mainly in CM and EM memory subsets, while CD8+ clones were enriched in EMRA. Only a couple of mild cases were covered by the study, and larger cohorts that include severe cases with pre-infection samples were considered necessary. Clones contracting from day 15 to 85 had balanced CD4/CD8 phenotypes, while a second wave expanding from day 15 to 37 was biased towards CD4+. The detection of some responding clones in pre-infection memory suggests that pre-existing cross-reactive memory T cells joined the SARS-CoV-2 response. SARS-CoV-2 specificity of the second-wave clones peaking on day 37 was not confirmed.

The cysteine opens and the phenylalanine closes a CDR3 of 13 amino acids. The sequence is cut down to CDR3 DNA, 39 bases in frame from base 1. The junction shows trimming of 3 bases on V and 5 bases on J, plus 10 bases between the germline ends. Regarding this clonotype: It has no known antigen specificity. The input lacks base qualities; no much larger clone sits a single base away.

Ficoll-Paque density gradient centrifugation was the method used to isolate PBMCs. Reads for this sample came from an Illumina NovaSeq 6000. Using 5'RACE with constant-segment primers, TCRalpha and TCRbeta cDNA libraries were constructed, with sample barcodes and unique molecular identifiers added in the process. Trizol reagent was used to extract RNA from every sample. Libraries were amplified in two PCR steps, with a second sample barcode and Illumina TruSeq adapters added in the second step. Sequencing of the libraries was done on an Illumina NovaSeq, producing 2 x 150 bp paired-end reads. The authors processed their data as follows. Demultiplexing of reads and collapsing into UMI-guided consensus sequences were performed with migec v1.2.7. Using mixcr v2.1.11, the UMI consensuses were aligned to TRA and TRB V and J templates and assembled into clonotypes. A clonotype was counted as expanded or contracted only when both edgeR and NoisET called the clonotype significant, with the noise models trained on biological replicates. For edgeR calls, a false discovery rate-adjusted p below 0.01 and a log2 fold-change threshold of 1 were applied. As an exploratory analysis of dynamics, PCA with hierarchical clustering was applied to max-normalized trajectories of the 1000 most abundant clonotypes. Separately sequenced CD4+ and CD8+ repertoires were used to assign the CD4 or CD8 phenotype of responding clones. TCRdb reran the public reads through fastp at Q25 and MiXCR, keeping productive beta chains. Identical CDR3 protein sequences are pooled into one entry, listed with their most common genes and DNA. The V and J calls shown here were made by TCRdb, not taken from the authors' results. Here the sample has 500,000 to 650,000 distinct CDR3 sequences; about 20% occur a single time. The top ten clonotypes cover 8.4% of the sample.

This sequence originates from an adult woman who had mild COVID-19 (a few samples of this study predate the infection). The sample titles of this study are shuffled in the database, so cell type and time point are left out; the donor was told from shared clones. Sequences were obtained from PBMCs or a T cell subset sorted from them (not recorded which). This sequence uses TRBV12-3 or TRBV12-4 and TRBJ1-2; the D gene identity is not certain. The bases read TGTGCCAGCAGTTTGGTGGGGAGGTATGGCTACACCTTC. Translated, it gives CASSLVGRYGYTF.